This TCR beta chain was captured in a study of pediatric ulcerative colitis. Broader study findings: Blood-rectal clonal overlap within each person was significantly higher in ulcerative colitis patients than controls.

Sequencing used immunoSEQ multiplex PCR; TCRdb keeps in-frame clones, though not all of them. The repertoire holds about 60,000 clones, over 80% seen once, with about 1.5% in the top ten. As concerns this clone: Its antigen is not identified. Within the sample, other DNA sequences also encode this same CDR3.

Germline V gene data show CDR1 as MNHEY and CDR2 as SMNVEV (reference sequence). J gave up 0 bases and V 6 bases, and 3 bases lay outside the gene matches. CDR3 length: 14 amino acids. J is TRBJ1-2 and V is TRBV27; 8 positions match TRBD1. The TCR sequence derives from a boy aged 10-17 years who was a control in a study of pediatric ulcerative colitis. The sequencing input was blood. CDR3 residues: CASSRDRSNYGYTF. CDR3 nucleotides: TGTGCCAGCAGCAGGGACAGGTCTAACTATGGCTACACCTTC.